The 16 T cell receptor beta chains in this list originate from one sample, sequenced in a study of molecular identifiers for immune sequencing clone quantification. TCRdb reprocessed the PCR reads via MiXCR and lists one record per CDR3 protein. The sample has just under 650,000 distinct CDR3 sequences, about 20% seen once; the top ten hold about 0.9%. Sequencing used naive CD8+ T cells from blood, with Jurkat cell RNA spiked in. The subset denotes: FACS-sorted CD8+CD4-CCR7+CD45RA+ naive T cells. These receptors were collected from a human donor in good health. Some libraries in this study had Jurkat cell RNA spiked in.

This clonotype was observed a handful of times. The chain uses TRBV6-6 and TRBJ2-7; 8 bases map to TRBD1. The CDR3 is made up of 15 amino acids. CDR1 is MNHNY, CDR2 SVGAGI, per germline (reference sequence). The ends lost 6 bases at V and 2 bases at J; junction bases unmatched: 9. In nucleotides, the CDR3 is TGTGCCAGCAGCCAACCAGGGGGCGCCCCCTACGAGCAGTACTTC. Translated, it gives CASSQPGGAPYEQYF.

This chain joins TRBV28 and TRBJ1-4, with a weak D call TRBD1 (5 bases). CDR1 MDHEN and CDR2 SYDVKM come from the germline V gene. This CDR3 contains 16 residues. The V gene lost 4 bases and the J gene lost 1 base, with 13 bases spanning the gap. DNA for the CDR3: TGTGCCAGCAGTTCGCCCCGACAGCAAACTAATGAAAAACTGTTTTTT. It is translated as CASSSPRQQTNEKLFF.

At least ten counts were recorded for this clonotype. The V gene is TRBV2, the J gene TRBJ1-4; D gene unclear. CDR3 length: 14 residues. Germline V CDR1 and CDR2: SNHLY, FYNNEI. V shed 8 bases and J shed 6 bases, with 16 bases lying between them. As DNA, the CDR3 is TGTGCCAGCGAGGGCCCCACATGGGATGAAAAACTGTTTTTT. It translates to CASEGPTWDEKLFF.

In its sample, this clonotype was seen many times. This chain connects TRBV7-9 to TRBJ2-3, with 14 bases lining up with TRBD2. The CDR3 spans 18 residues. Trimming removed 4 bases from V and 7 bases from J; junction bases left unmatched: 13. Germline V lookup: CDR1 SEHNR, CDR2 FQNEAQ (reference sequence). In nucleotides, the CDR3 is TGTGCCAGCAGCTCTGGACTAGCGGGGGGCCCGGTCGTGTATACGCAGTATTTT. It specifies CASSSGLAGGPVVYTQYF.

On this clonotype itself: This clone may be a read error of a much larger clone one base away. The chain carries TRBV4-3 and TRBJ2-7; D possibly matches TRBD1 or TRBD2 (5 bases each). V was shortened by 1 base and J by 2 bases, with 15 bases between the two germline ends. The CDR3 spans 16 residues. Germline V gene lookup returns CDR1 LGHNA and CDR2 YSLEER. The CDR3 DNA reads TGCGCCAGCAGCCAAGTCACAGGACTTAGCCCCTACGAGCAGTACTTC. It is translated as CASSQVTGLSPYEQYF.

This chain joins TRBV30 and TRBJ1-5, with a weak D call TRBD1 (5 bases). Deletions cut 1 base from V and 9 bases from J, with 22 bases between. The CDR3 totals 16 residues. The V gene's germline CDR1 is GTSNPN and CDR2 SVGIG (reference sequence). This CDR3 reads CAWSAAREALEWPQHF. The CDR3 nucleotides read TGTGCCTGGAGTGCAGCCAGGGAGGCCCTGGAATGGCCCCAGCATTTT.

About this clonotype: This clone may be a read error of a much larger clone one base away. The chain recombines TRBV2 with TRBJ2-5; the match to TRBD1 covers 7 bases. The CDR3 is 16 amino acids. Germline V CDR1 and CDR2: SNHLY, FYNNEI. The CDR3 loop is CANSEGGAGGQETQYF. CDR3 nucleotides: TGTGCCAACAGTGAAGGGGGAGCAGGGGGCCAAGAGACCCAGTACTTC.

This clonotype was counted a single time. Just one base apart from a much larger clone, this may be a read error. CDR3 DNA sequence: TGTGCTAGCAGCTTCTCGACTAGTCAAGAGACCCGGTACTTC. This encodes CASSFSTSQETRYF. This chain connects TRBV7-7 to TRBJ2-5, with D perhaps TRBD2 (6 bases). CDR3 size: 14 residues. The V gene's germline CDR1 is SSHAT and CDR2 FNYEAQ (reference sequence).

This clonotype occurred a few times. This chain uses TRBV30 with TRBJ2-1, with D perhaps TRBD2 (5 bases). CDR3 length equals 18 residues. Germline loops: CDR1 GTSNPN, CDR2 SVGIG (reference sequence). Trimming removed 3 bases at V and 0 bases at J, with 21 bases between. The CDR3 DNA is TGTGCCTGGAGCACGAGGGCTGTAGGAATTAGCTCCTACAATGAGCAGTTCTTC. It is translated as CAWSTRAVGISSYNEQFF.

This clonotype was picked up a small number of times. The CDR3 nucleotides read TGCGCCAGCAGCTTGGTTTTCGCGTCTGGGGCCAACGTCCTGACTTTC. This encodes CASSLVFASGANVLTF. The J gene is TRBJ2-6, the V gene TRBV5-1; D gene uncertain. Looked up from germline, CDR1 is SGHRS and CDR2 is YFSETQ. The length of the CDR3 is 16 residues. Trimming took 0 bases from V and 1 from J, leaving 8 bases between them.

A note on this clonotype: This may come from a read error, since a much larger clone is one base off. V and J are TRBV19 and TRBJ2-7; 7 bases align to TRBD1. The CDR3 is made up of 13 amino acids. Trimming removed 5 bases from V and 5 bases from J; junction bases left unmatched: 6. Germline V CDR1 and CDR2: LNHDA, SQIVND (reference sequence). CDR3 loop: CASSPPTGNEQYF. The CDR3 coding sequence is TGTGCCAGTAGTCCGCCGACAGGGAACGAGCAGTACTTC. The whole variable domain, filled in from reference TRBV19 and TRBJ2-7, reads DGGITQSPKYLFRKEGQNVTLSCEQNLNHDAMYWYRQDPGQGLRLIYYSQIVNDFQKGDIAEGYSVSREKKESFPLTVTSAQKNPTAFYLCASSPPTGNEQYFGPGTRLTVT.

This chain uses TRBV7-9 with TRBJ2-7; D is uncertain. Per the germline V gene, CDR1 is SEHNR and CDR2 is FQNEAQ (reference sequence). CDR3 length: 13 amino acids. Trimming stripped 5 bases from V and 3 bases from J, with 11 bases between. The CDR3 sequence is CASSTMSGYEQYF. CDR3 nucleotides: TGTGCCAGCAGCACGATGTCAGGCTACGAGCAGTACTTC.

This clonotype has ten or more counts. CDR3: CASSPFNSGPPNTEAFF. CDR3 DNA sequence: TGTGCCAGCAGTCCATTCAACTCGGGACCTCCGAACACTGAAGCTTTCTTT. The chain combines TRBV6-2 or TRBV6-3 with TRBJ1-1, with a tentative D call TRBD1 (5 bases). The CDR3 has 17 amino acids. With 5 bases removed from V and 1 base from J, the gap between germline ends came to 20 bases. Looked up from germline, CDR1 is MNHEY and CDR2 is SVGEGT.

This clonotype was recorded many times. The gene calls are TRBV29-1 and TRBJ2-7, with TRBD2 matching 16 bases. This CDR3 has 15 residues. Germline V gives CDR1 SQVTM, CDR2 ANQGSEA. Losses at the gene ends were 6 bases for V and 4 bases for J; bases not matched to a gene: 6. CDR3 in amino acids: CSVPGTSGGVYEQYF. DNA of the CDR3: TGCAGCGTGCCCGGGACTAGCGGGGGGGTATACGAGCAGTACTTC.

This clonotype came up many times. The V gene is TRBV27, the J gene TRBJ1-4; D ambiguous. Trimming took 4 bases from V and 0 from J, leaving 18 bases between them. The CDR3 spans 18 residues. CDR1 is MNHEY, CDR2 SMNVEV, per germline (reference sequence). In nucleotides, the CDR3 is TGTGCCAGCAGTTCTATATCCCCTCTGGGAGCAACTAATGAAAAACTGTTTTTT. Translation gives CASSSISPLGATNEKLFF.

This clonotype was detected many times. The chain is built from TRBV6-5 and TRBJ2-7; possibly TRBD2 for D (6 bases). CDR1 is MNHEY, CDR2 SVGAGI, per germline. V was trimmed by 2 bases and J by 0 bases, leaving 11 bases between them. CDR3 length equals 15 residues. The CDR3, as DNA: TGTGCCAGCAGTTACGGGCAGGGACTCTCCTACGAGCAGTACTTC. Translating it yields CASSYGQGLSYEQYF.